A selection of T cell receptor beta chains follows, all from one sample in a study of beta chain features in type 1 diabetes. The repertoire was sequenced with immunoSEQ multiplex PCR; TCRdb's copy has only in-frame clones and lacks some. In the table there are roughly 340,000 clones, around an eighth of which are singletons. Sequences were obtained from naive CD4+ T cells from blood. All receptors derive from a woman under 30 with type 1 diabetes. CDR3s include the opening cysteine and the closing phenylalanine or tryptophan.

V gene	J gene	CDR3 protein
TRBV7-2	TRBJ2-1	CASSLEPGTSYRPGEQFF
TRBV18	TRBJ1-2	CASSQLGVYGTLKVGGYTF
TRBV18	TRBJ2-7	CASSPGGLYEQYF
TRBV11-3	TRBJ2-7	CASSQDRDYEQYF
TRBV19	TRBJ2-1	CASNFGESYNEQFF
TRBV11-2	TRBJ2-2	CASSPREQGGTGELFF
TRBV5-1	TRBJ2-7	CASSFLPGTSSYEQYF
TRBV9	TRBJ1-1	CASSLNPSQTGNTEAFF
TRBV28	TRBJ2-1	CASSLPWREGAEQFF
TRBV5-1	TRBJ2-5	CASSGNTGFRETQYF
TRBV5-4	TRBJ2-3	CASSQSDTQYF
TRBV2	TRBJ2-1	CASGRSFNEQFF
TRBV11-2	TRBJ2-2	CASSYLLAGIGGELFF
TRBV11-2	TRBJ1-2	CASSYQGALDGYTF
TRBV2	TRBJ1-1	CAGGWLPTEAFF
TRBV5-1	TRBJ2-1	CASSLEGRGDNEQFF
TRBV14	TRBJ2-1	CASSQDLTSGSIYNEQFF
TRBV27	TRBJ2-6	CASSLSTANVLTF
TRBV15	TRBJ2-3	CATSTSGYFTDTQYF
TRBV14	TRBJ2-5	CASSQRLAGQETQYF
TRBV27	TRBJ2-3	CASSRGRRADTQYF
TRBV28	TRBJ2-2	CASSPPVTGELFF
TRBV29-1	TRBJ2-1	CSVEVVGGEQFF
TRBV5-6	TRBJ2-5	CASSFGREGRETQYF
TRBV7-3	TRBJ2-1	CASSLGAVYNEQFF
TRBV29-1	TRBJ2-1	CSVPVRDPSYNEQFF
TRBV19	TRBJ1-2	CASRQGVGGYTF
TRBV20-1	TRBJ2-7	CSATYAEQYF
TRBV9	TRBJ2-3	CASSGTADTQYF
TRBV5-4	TRBJ2-5	CASSLGGREKVETQYF
TRBV30	TRBJ1-4	CAWSLAGTGSEKLFF
TRBV28	TRBJ2-7	CASSLSRGQYF
TRBV25-1	TRBJ2-1	CASRRTGGRNEQFF
TRBV30	TRBJ1-2	CAWSVRPGGGYTF
TRBV6-6	TRBJ2-1	CASRLQGGLGQFF
TRBV11-2	TRBJ1-1	CASSFDRVNTEAFF
TRBV15	TRBJ2-3	CATSRTPTSGDTQYF
TRBV5-1	TRBJ2-5	CASSLPKGLEETQYF
TRBV30	TRBJ1-2	CAWSTGRANYGYTF
TRBV30	TRBJ2-2	CAQSRDSNTGELFF
TRBV7-9	TRBJ1-1	CASSFSGGALTEAFF
TRBV5-1	TRBJ2-1	CASSLGPSRNEQFF
TRBV19	TRBJ1-2	CASSESTTQVGYTF
TRBV28	TRBJ2-5	CASSRDTEETQYF
TRBV30	TRBJ1-1	CAWRAGRNTEAFF
TRBV11-3	TRBJ2-1	CASSRRRASGTREGEQFF
TRBV18	TRBJ2-6	CASSPFDSPGANVLTF
TRBV4-3	TRBJ1-2	CASSQVFREGPVF
TRBV5-4	TRBJ1-1	CASRSPGTGAFF
TRBV7-8	TRBJ2-2	CASSPRTGANTGELFF
TRBV11-2	TRBJ2-7	CASSPGLSMNYEQYF
TRBV9	TRBJ2-4	CASTKEDRVGKNIQYF
TRBV2	TRBJ2-5	CASSGLAEETQYF
TRBV6-1	TRBJ2-4	CASSEGGAFKNIQYF